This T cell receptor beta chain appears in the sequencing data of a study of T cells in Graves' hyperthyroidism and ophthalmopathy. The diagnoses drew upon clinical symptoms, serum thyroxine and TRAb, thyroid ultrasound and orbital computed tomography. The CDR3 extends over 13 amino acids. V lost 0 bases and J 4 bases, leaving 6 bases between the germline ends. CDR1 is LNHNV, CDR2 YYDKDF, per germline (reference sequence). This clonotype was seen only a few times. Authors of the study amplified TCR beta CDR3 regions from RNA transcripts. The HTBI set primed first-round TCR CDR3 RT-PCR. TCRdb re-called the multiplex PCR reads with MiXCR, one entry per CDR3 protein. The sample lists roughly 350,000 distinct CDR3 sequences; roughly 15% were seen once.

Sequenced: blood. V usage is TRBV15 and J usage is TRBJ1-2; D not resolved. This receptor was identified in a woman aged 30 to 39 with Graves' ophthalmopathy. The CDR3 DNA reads TGTGCCACCAGCAGAGATGGAGTCTATGGCTACACCTTC. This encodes CATSRDGVYGYTF.